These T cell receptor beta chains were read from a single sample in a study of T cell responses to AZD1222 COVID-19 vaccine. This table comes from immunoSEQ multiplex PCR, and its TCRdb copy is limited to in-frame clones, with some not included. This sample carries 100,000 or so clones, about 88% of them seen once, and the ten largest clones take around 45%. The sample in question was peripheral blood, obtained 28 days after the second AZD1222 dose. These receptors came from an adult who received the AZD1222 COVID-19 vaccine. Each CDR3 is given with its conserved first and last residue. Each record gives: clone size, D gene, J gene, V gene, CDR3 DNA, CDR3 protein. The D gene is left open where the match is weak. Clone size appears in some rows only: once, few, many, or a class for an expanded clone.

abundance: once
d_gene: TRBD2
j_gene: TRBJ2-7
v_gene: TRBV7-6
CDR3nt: TGTGCCAGCAGCTCCAGACTAGCTAGCGAGCAGTACTTC
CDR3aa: CASSSRLASEQYF

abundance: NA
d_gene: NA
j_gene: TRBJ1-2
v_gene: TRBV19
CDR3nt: TGTGCCAGTACCCAAGACCCTGGACAGCTGAACCTCTATGGCTACACCTTC
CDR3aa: CASTQDPGQLNLYGYTF

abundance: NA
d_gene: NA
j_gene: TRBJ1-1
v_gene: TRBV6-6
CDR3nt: TGTGCCAGCAGTTACTCCGGGAACGAAGCTTTCTTT
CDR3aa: CASSYSGNEAFF

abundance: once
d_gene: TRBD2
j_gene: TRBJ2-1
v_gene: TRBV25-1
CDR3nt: TGTGCCAGCAGTGCGAGGACTAGCTTTAATGAGCAGTTCTTC
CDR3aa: CASSARTSFNEQFF

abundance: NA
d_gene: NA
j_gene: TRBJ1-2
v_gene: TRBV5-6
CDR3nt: TGTGCCAGCAGCTTGGGAGGCGGGTTTGATGGCTACACCTTC
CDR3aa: CASSLGGGFDGYTF

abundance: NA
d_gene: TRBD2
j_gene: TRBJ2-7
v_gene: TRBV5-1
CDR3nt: TGCGCCAGCAGCTGGGGGGGAGTAGTCTACGAGCAGTACTTC
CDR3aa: CASSWGGVVYEQYF

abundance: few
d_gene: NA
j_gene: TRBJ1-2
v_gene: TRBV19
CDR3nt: TGTGCCAGTAGTACTCAAACCGGGAACATATATGGCTACACCTTC
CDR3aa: CASSTQTGNIYGYTF

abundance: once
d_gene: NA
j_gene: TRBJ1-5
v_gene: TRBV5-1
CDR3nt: TGCGCCAGCAGCCTGGGTCCTACAGGAGTCAATCAGCCCCAGCATTTT
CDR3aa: CASSLGPTGVNQPQHF

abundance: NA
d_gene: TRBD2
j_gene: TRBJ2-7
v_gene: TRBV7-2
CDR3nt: TGTGCCAGCAGCCCCACGGGAGGCTCCTACGAGCAGTACTTC
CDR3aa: CASSPTGGSYEQYF

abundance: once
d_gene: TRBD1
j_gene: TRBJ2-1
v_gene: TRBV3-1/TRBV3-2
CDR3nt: TGTGCCAGCAGCCCATCCCTGACAGGGAGCCCCCGTAATGAGCAGTTCTTC
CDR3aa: CASSPSLTGSPRNEQFF